This TCR beta chain was recovered during a study of OX40 agonist ivuxolimab in advanced cancers. Study-wide background: Under the entry rules, prior anti-PD-1, anti-PD-L1 or anti-CTLA-4 therapy was allowed, and roughly 41% had some. General study results and limits: The 0.1-3.0 mg/kg partial responders had among the lowest clonal expansion.

Profiling relied on immunoSEQ multiplex PCR, and the TCRdb table lists in-frame clones only, not all of them. The top ten clones hold around 3% of a sample with 70,000 to 95,000 clones, roughly 88% of them seen once. About this clone: Its antigen remains unidentified.

V lost 4 bases to trimming and J lost 0 bases, with 10 bases between them. CDR1 is SQVTM and CDR2 is ANQGSEA in the germline V gene. CDR3 length equals 14 residues. The clonotype comes from an adult with an advanced solid tumor such as melanoma, head and neck, liver or kidney cancer. The chain is built from TRBV29-1 and TRBJ1-5; D is perhaps TRBD1 (5 bases). The sample in question was CD4+ or CD8+ T cells sorted from blood, obtained in a trial of the OX40 agonist ivuxolimab. The CDR3 DNA sequence: TGCAGCGTTGGGGGGGGAGGTAGCAATCAGCCCCAGCATTTT. Amino acids: CSVGGGGSNQPQHF.